The 5 T cell receptor beta chains in this list originate from one sample, sequenced in a study of regulatory T cells in long-lasting Graves disease (dated by TCRdb to the early 2020s). The sample's time point, from its label and the paper: persistent/refractory GD, antithyroid drugs over 5 years with positive TRAb. For both TCR sequencing and RNA sequencing, RNA was extracted from PBMCs using TRIzol. Library generation was performed with multiplex PCR. The sequencer listed for this sample is Illumina HiSeq 4000. TCR beta libraries were built with iRepertoire HTBI primers and Arm-PCR amplification of CDR3 regions. In-frame beta chains were kept once TCRdb had trimmed the public reads at Q25 with fastp and called clones with MiXCR. When rows share a CDR3 protein, they turn into one entry using the most common DNA and genes. Within this sample are 350,000 to 500,000 distinct CDR3 sequences, with roughly 21% of them counted one time only. Jointly, the top ten make up 13% to 15% of the sample.

The specimen was peripheral blood mononuclear cells (PBMCs), collected when the disease was refractory, from a patient treated with antithyroid drugs. The receptor source for this set is a female donor with Graves disease.

The chain employs TRBV28 and TRBJ2-1; D remains ambiguous. This CDR3 has 15 residues. Germline V lookup: CDR1 MDHEN, CDR2 SYDVKM. V was cut by 7 bases and J by 6 bases, with 19 bases left in between. CDR3 in DNA: TGTGCCAGCACCCCGGCAGGTGGGGTTCTCAATGAGCAGTTCTTC. Protein sequence: CASTPAGGVLNEQFF.

This clonotype turned up a few times. The chain combines TRBV5-1 with TRBJ2-7; D call uncertain. The CDR3 is 17 amino acids. With 0 bases removed from V and 1 base from J, the gap between germline ends came to 17 bases. Germline V gene sequence: CDR1 SGHRS, CDR2 YFSETQ. The CDR3 DNA reads as TGCGCCAGCAGCTTGGTATCCAGCGCCCAATTTTCCTACGAGCAGTACTTC. Translated: CASSLVSSAQFSYEQYF. Full variable domain (outside the CDR3, taken from reference TRBV5-1 and TRBJ2-7): KAGVTQTPRYLIKTRGQQVTLSCSPISGHRSVSWYQQTPGQGLQFLFEYFSETQRNKGNFPGRFSGRQFSNSRSEMNVSTLELGDSALYLCASSLVSSAQFSYEQYFGPGTRLTVT.

This clonotype was picked up many times. CDR3 amino acids: CASSLDRVQETQYF. The CDR3 DNA sequence: TGTGCCAGCAGCCTAGACAGGGTCCAAGAGACCCAGTACTTC. This rearrangement joins TRBV12-3 or TRBV12-4 to TRBJ2-5; 7 bases fit TRBD1. Trimming cost V 6 bases and J 1 base; bases outside gene matches: 5. The CDR3 spans 14 residues.

The gene calls are TRBV9 and TRBJ2-3; no clear D gene. Germline lookup yields CDR1 SGDLS and CDR2 YYNGEE. The CDR3 has 15 residues. Between the trimmed V and J ends, which lost 4 bases and 2 bases, there was a span of 14 bases. The CDR3 here is CASSPVGGVTDTQYF. CDR3 DNA sequence: TGTGCCAGCAGCCCCGTCGGCGGAGTCACAGATACGCAGTATTTT.

In this sample, this clonotype turned up a few times. The chain recombines TRBV19 with TRBJ1-4; tentatively, D is TRBD1 (5 bases). The CDR3 runs 14 residues. Germline assignment: CDR1 LNHDA and CDR2 SQIVND (reference sequence). V was trimmed by 8 bases and J by 4 bases, leaving 14 bases between them. CDR3 bases: TGTGCCAGTTTCAAGACAGACGGTAATGAAAAACTGTTTTTT. This codes for CASFKTDGNEKLFF.